This TCR beta chain was recovered during a study of RUNX1 and TCR beta rearrangement in T-cell leukemia (dated by TCRdb to between 2020 and 2021). With regard to the full study: The comparison of TCR beta rearrangements and CDR3 junctions set 13 to 15 T-ALLs carrying mono-allelic acquired RUNX1 mutations against 10 to 11 T-ALLs that were RUNX1 wildtype. RUNX1 mutation status of the T-ALL cases had been determined in an earlier study. To allow a comparison of D1 versus D2 segments, the RUNX1 wildtype T-ALLs were chosen so that each carried at least incomplete clonal TCR beta rearrangements. Every RUNX1 mutation in the mutated group was heterozygous, with some ten located in the Runt homology domain and three in the transactivation domain. TCR beta rearrangements in human T-ALL were analyzed for comparison with results obtained from a Runx1 knockout mouse model. The maturation arrest stages of RUNX1-mutated T-ALLs were more diverse, with some cases arrested before the onset of TCR beta rearrangement. GRAALL-2003 and GRAALL-2005 were the multicentric trials. The RUNX1 wildtype T-ALLs were matched on an immature maturation arrest stage, which was defined as the absence of cytoplasmic or surface TCR beta protein. Genomic DNA was subjected to EuroClonality multiplex PCR, after which TCR rearrangements were assessed by Genescan analysis. Results the study describes overall, beyond this receptor: Among T-ALL clonal rearrangements, TCR beta D1 segment usage was 83% in the RUNX1-mutated group and 60% to 70% in the wildtype group, a difference that was not significant. TCR beta CDR3 length or D segment truncation in T-ALLs could not be evaluated because too few clonal rearrangements were available. Clonal TCR beta rearrangements were found in around 63% of RUNX1-mutated T-ALLs, which is fewer than the over 75% reported for T-ALL generally. Similar TCR beta J1 cluster usage was observed in RUNX1-mutated and wildtype T-ALLs, and no significant difference was found.

Between the V and J ends, shortened by 5 bases and 4 bases respectively, the junction contains 8 bases. Counted from cysteine to phenylalanine, this CDR3 has 11 amino acids. The read is trimmed to its CDR3 DNA, 33 bases read in frame from base 1. The germline V gene (reference sequence) gives CDR1 as DFQATT and CDR2 as SNEGSKA. As regards this clonotype: Its recognized antigen is unknown. Base quality data are lacking; no much larger clone is found one base away.

Library creation used PCR. Sequencing took place on an Illumina MiSeq. TCR beta DJ and VDJ rearrangements were characterized by next generation amplicon sequencing. The paper's data handling went like this. The Vidjil software was applied to the amplicon sequencing data to identify clonal TCR beta rearrangements. Characteristics of TCR beta rearrangements in the RUNX1-mutated versus wildtype groups were compared using two-tailed Fisher exact tests. TCRdb ran its own pipeline on the public reads, namely fastp trimming at Q25 and MiXCR clone calling, and kept in-frame beta chains. Records with the same CDR3 protein are collapsed into one entry carrying the most frequent genes and DNA. These V and J calls are TCRdb output, not the study's own analysis. For this sample the table gives 180 or so distinct CDR3 sequences, of which roughly two fifths were detected only once. The ten largest account for approximately 59% of the sample.

For oncotyping and quantification of minimal residual disease, T-ALL samples were taken at diagnosis from children and adults treated according to protocol. The chain is encoded by TRBV20-1 joined to TRBJ1-2; TRBD1 could be the D gene, as 5 bases match. The clonotype originates from a female donor with T-cell acute lymphoblastic leukemia. Material for sequencing was blood. The CDR3 corresponds to CSAGQTYGYTF. In nucleotide form, the sequence is TGCAGTGCTGGACAAACCTATGGCTACACCTTC.